This record covers a single T cell receptor beta chain. Its target antigen remains unknown. There are no base qualities to consult, and no much larger clone falls within one base. This sample was taken from a study of T cells in Graves' hyperthyroidism and ophthalmopathy (dated by TCRdb to between 2017 and 2020). The study in broad terms: Peripheral blood samples were taken at the time of initial diagnosis, prior to any treatment. Once sampling was done, hyperthyroidism patients were given methimazole at a starting dose of 30 mg daily, whereas ophthalmopathy patients were given high-dose intravenous methylprednisolone. Prospective prediction of ophthalmopathy was tested in an independent validation cohort consisting of 18 to 20 hyperthyroidism patients and 17 patients who later progressed to ophthalmopathy. The approximately 97 discovery patients were randomly divided into training and test sets at a 7:3 ratio. To identify TCR V-J signatures that set the groups apart, the researchers used a discovery cohort of about a hundred patients, made up of roughly 40 with Graves' ophthalmopathy and 57 with stable Graves' hyperthyroidism. In addition, the study compared T-cell repertoires in thyroid tissue and in blood from roughly 6 Graves' hyperthyroidism patients. The paper reports TCR Vbeta CDR3 sequencing of approximately 140 peripheral blood samples: under 45 ophthalmopathy, fewer than 85 hyperthyroidism and around 17 progressor patients. Broader findings and caveats from the paper: No statistical method was used to set the sample size in advance, and investigators knew the group allocation. In cross-validation, a model built on a 13 V-J signature told ophthalmopathy apart from stable hyperthyroidism with roughly 87% sensitivity and approximately 81% specificity, and in testing the same model reached 80%/75%. Most expanded thyroid clonotypes (frequency above 0.001) were also detected in blood, suggesting blood repertoires may reflect thyroid immune responses. In validation, the model predicted progression to ophthalmopathy a median of about 6 months before onset, with approximately 68% sensitivity and around 76% specificity.

The TCR beta CDR3 regions were amplified from RNA transcripts. For the first round of RT-PCR on the TCR CDR3, the HTBI primer set was used together with the Qiagen OneStep RT-PCR kit. A second multiplex PCR round built the libraries, followed by size selection and purification. Paired-end sequencing of the libraries was performed with 100 bp reads on an Illumina HiSeq2000. The source study handled its data this way. SOAPnuke was used to process the raw data, with reads discarded if the reads contained adapters or uncalled bases, had a mean Phred below 15, or lacked an exact constant-primer or identifier match. High-quality paired reads were merged using COPE v1.2.5, and each unique nucleotide sequence was defined as a clonotype. MiTCR v1.1 was used to align the clonotypes against IMGT TRBV, TRBD and TRBJ reference segments. Analysis was restricted to V-J combinations with a frequency above 0.0001, which covered 98% to 99.2% of repertoires. The TCS score was defined as F50 (clonal expansion) divided by E x V (chaos), with BLOSUM62-based TCRdist calculated between CDR3 peptides within each V-J. Welch's t-statistics and random forest reduced approximately 520 V-J features to fewer than 15, which were used in a naive Bayes classifier (R e1071). TCRdb passed the public sequencing reads through fastp at Q25 and MiXCR, retaining productive beta sequences. Entries are consolidated by CDR3 protein sequence, retaining the most common genes and DNA. The V and J calls here are based on TCRdb, not the publication. Across this sample there are about 210,000 distinct CDR3 sequences, with approximately 17% seen only once. The ten largest clonotypes hold around 50% of the sample.

Graves' hyperthyroidism was defined as stable when no progression to ophthalmopathy occurred over 18 months of follow-up. Hyperthyroidism patients were aged 18 to 65 years and newly diagnosed, with disease duration of less than 2 months. Any patient with an uncontrolled infection, another autoimmune disease, pregnancy or lactation was excluded. Diagnoses were established on the basis of clinical symptoms, serum thyroxine and TRAb, thyroid ultrasound, and orbital computed tomography. PBMCs were separated from roughly 9.6 ml of fresh peripheral blood using Ficoll-Paque density gradient centrifugation. Trizol reagent was used to extract total RNA, and RNA quality was then checked on an Agilent 2100 Bioanalyzer. The clonotype was recovered from a man in his fifties with Graves' hyperthyroidism. Specimen: blood.

In nucleotides, the sequence is TGTGCCTGGAGAACAGGGGGCGCCAGTACCGGGGAGCTGTTTTTT. Translated, this gives CAWRTGGASTGELFF. Rearrangement joined TRBV30 to TRBJ2-2, and TRBD1 matches 9 of the central bases. Trimmed from V: 3 bases; trimmed from J: 5 bases; junction bases lacking a gene match: 7. CDR1 and CDR2 were assigned from the germline V gene (reference sequence) as GTSNPN and SVGIG. The CDR3 covers 15 residues, taking in both the cysteine and the phenylalanine. Only the CDR3 part of the read is kept: 45 bases, read in frame from the first base.